This T cell receptor (beta chain) was profiled in a study of blood T cells in healthy people across ages. A second about 7 to 12 cycle PCR used barcoded and J-beta primers. TCRdb redid the calling of the 5' RACE reads with MiXCR, one entry per CDR3 protein. The sample lists about 800,000 distinct CDR3 sequences, more than 45% occurring once. CDR1 DFQATT and CDR2 SNEGSKA come from the germline V gene (reference sequence). With 0 bases removed from V and 9 bases from J, the gap between germline ends came to 12 bases. The CDR3 extends over 13 amino acids. This clonotype appeared a few times. Those donating, healthy Caucasian individuals from Russia, were aged roughly 6 to 90.

The source is a man between 25 and 39 years old in good health. The sample consisted of blood. This sequence joins TRBV20-1 and TRBJ2-1, with D unclear. The DNA of the CDR3 is TGCAGTGCTAGAGAGTGGGGTAAAAGTGAGCAGTTCTTC. Translated: CSAREWGKSEQFF.